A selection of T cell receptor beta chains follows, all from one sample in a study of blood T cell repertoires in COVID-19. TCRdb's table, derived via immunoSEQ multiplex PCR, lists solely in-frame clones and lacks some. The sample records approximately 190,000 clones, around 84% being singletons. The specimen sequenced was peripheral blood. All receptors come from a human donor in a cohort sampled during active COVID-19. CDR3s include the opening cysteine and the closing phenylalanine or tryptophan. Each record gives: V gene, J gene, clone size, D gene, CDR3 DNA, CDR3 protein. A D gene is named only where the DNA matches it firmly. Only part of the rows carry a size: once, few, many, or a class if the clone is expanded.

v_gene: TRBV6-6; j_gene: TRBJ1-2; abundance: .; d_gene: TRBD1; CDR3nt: TGTGCCAGCAGACCCCCCGGGACAGAGGCAATATATGGCTACACCTTC; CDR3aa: CASRPPGTEAIYGYTF
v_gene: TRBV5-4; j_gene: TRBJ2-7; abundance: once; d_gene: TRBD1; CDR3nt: TGTGCCAGCAGCTTTTCTTCAGGGGGCGAAAACTACGAGCAGTACTTC; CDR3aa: CASSFSSGGENYEQYF
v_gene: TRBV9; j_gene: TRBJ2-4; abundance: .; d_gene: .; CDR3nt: TGTGCCAGCAGCCCCTCGGGACTCCCCTCAACCAAAAACATTCAGTACTTC; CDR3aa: CASSPSGLPSTKNIQYF
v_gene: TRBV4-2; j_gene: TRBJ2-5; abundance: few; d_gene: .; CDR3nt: TGTGCCAGCAGCCAAGAAGGTAAACGGGAGATGGAGACCCAGTACTTC; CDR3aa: CASSQEGKREMETQYF
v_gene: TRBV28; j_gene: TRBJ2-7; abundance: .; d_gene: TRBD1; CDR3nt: TGTGCCAGCAGTTCGACAGGACAGGGGGCCTACGAGCAGTACTTC; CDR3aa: CASSSTGQGAYEQYF
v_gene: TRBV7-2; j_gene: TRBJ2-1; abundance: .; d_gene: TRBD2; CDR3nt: TGTGCCAGTCTAGCGGGAGGTAGCAATGAGCAGTTCTTC; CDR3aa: CASLAGGSNEQFF
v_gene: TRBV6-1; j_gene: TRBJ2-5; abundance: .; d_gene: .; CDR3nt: TGTGCCAGCAGTGAAGCCGCGGCAGCATTCCAAGAGACCCAGTACTTC; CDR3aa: CASSEAAAAFQETQYF
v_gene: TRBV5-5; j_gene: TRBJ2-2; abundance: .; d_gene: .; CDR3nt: TGTGCCAGCAGCTTGGTCGTTAGGAGCACCGGGGAGCTGTTTTTT; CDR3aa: CASSLVVRSTGELFF
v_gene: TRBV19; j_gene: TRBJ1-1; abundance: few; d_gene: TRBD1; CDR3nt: TGTGCCAGTAGTACCACAGGGGTTGGGGCTGAAGCTTTCTTT; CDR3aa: CASSTTGVGAEAFF
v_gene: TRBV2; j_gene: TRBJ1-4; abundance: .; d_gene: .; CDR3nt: TGTGCCAGCAGTCCCCAGGGTCAGTTGAGTGAAAAACTGTTTTTT; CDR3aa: CASSPQGQLSEKLFF
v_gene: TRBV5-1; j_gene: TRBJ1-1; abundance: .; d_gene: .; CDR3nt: TGCGCCAGCACCCCGAGGGATCTGTGGAACACTGAAGCTTTCTTT; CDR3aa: CASTPRDLWNTEAFF
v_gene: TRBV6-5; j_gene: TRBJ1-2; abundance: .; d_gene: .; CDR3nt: TGTGCCAGCAGTTTATTGGGAGGTGGCTACACCTTC; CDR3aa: CASSLLGGGYTF
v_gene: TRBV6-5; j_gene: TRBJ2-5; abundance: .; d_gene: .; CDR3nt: TGTGCCAGCAGTTACATTCGACTCGGCAAAGAGACCCAGTACTTC; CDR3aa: CASSYIRLGKETQYF
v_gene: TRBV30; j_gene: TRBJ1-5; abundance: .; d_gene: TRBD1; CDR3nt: TGTGCCTGGTCACCTAGGGGGACAGCTTATAGCAATCAGCCCCAGCATTTT; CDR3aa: CAWSPRGTAYSNQPQHF
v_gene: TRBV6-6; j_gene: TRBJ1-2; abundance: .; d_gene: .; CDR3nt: TGTGCCAGCAGTCCAAAGGACAGCCCTGCCTATGGCTACACCTTC; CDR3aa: CASSPKDSPAYGYTF
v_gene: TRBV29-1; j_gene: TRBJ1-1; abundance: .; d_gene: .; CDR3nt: TGCAGCGTTGCGATCTCCAGGATCAACACTGAAGCTTTCTTT; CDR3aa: CSVAISRINTEAFF
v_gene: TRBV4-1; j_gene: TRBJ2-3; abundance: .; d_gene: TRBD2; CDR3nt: TGCGCCAGCAGCCGATCCTGGACTAGCGGGAGAAGCACAGATACGCAGTATTTT; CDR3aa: CASSRSWTSGRSTDTQYF
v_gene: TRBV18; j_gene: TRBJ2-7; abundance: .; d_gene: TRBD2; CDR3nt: TGTGCCAGCTCCTCCGGGACTAGCGGGAGCTACGAGCAGTACTTC; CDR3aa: CASSSGTSGSYEQYF
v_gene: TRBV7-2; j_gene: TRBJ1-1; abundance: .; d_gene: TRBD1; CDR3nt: TGTGCCAGCCTCCAAAGGCAGGGGGTGTACACTGAAGCTTTCTTT; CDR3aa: CASLQRQGVYTEAFF